This T cell receptor beta chain was captured in a study of patients and donors after allogeneic stem cell transplantation. TCRdb reprocessed the RT-PCR reads via MiXCR and lists one record per CDR3 protein. Of roughly 250,000 distinct CDR3 sequences listed, 13% to 15% are singletons. This clonotype turned up a few times. The clonotype was recovered from a human donor who was either an allogeneic HSCT recipient or a stem cell or donor lymphocyte infusion donor (not recorded which). It is not recorded whose cells these are; they may come from a transplant donor. Sequences were obtained from blood, either unsorted or a sorted T cell fraction (not recorded which).

The CDR3 bases are TGTGCCAGCAGCCATGGGACAGGCCCTAAAAATGAAAAACTGTTTTTT. This sequence encodes CASSHGTGPKNEKLFF. This chain connects TRBV7-9 to TRBJ1-4, with 8 bases aligning to TRBD1. The V and J ends lost 5 bases and 5 bases, in that order; junction bases with no gene match: 10. Germline V lookup: CDR1 SEHNR, CDR2 FQNEAQ (reference sequence). The CDR3 is 16 residues long.